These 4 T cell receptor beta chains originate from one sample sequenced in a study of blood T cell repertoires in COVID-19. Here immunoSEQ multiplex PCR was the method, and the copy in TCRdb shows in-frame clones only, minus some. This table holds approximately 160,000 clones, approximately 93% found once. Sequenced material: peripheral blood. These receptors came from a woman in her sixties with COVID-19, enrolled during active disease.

The CDR3 spells CASSTGGVGANVLTF. CDR3 nucleotides: TGTGCCAGTAGTACGGGGGGAGTTGGGGCCAACGTCCTGACTTTC. The V gene is TRBV19, the J gene TRBJ2-6; 7 positions match TRBD2. CDR3 size: 15 residues. The V and J ends lost 4 bases and 3 bases, in that order; junction bases with no gene match: 3. Germline V lookup: CDR1 LNHDA, CDR2 SQIVND (reference sequence).

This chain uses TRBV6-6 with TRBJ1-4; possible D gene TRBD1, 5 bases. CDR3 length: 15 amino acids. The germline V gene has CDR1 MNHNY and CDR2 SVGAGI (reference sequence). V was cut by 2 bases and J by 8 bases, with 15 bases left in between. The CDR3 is CASSYRSRGGEKLFF. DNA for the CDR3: TGTGCCAGCAGTTACCGGTCGCGGGGCGGGGAAAAACTGTTTTTT.

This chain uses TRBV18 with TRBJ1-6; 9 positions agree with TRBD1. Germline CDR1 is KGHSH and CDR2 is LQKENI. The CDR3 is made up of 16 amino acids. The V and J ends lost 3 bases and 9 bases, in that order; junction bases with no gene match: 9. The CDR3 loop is CASSPGTGRNSSPLHF. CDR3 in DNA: TGTGCCAGCTCACCGGGGACAGGGCGTAACAGTTCACCCCTCCACTTT.

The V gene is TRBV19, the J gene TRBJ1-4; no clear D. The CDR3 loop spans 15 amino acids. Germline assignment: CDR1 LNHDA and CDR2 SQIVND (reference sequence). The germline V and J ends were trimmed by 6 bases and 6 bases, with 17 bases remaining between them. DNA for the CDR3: TGTGCCAGTAGGAGGCAGACGCTTGGTTATGAAAAACTGTTTTTT. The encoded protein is CASRRQTLGYEKLFF.